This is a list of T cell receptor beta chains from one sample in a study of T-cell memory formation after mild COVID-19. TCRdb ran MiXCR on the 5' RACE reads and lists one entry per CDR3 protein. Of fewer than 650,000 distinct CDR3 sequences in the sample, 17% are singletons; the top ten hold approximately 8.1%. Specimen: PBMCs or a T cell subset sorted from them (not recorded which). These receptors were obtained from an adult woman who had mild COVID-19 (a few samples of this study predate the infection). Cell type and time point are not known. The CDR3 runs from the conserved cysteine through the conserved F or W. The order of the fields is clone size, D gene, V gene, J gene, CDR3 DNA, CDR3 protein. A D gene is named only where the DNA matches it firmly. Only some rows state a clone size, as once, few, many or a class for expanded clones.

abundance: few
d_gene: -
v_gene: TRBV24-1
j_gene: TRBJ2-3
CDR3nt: TGTGCCACCTCCCAGGACACAGATACGCAGTATTTT
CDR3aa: CATSQDTDTQYF

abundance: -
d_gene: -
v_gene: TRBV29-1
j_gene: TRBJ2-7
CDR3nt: TGCAGCGTTGCCGAGACGGACAACTACGAGCAGTACTTC
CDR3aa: CSVAETDNYEQYF

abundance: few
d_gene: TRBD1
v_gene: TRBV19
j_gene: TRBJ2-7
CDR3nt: TGTGCCAGTAGTAGCGGACAGGGGTGGAGGTACGAGCAGTACTTC
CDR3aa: CASSSGQGWRYEQYF

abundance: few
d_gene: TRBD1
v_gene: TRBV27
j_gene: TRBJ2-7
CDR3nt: TGTGCCAGCAGTCTAACGGGACAGGGGGCTGGGTACGAGCAGTACTTC
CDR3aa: CASSLTGQGAGYEQYF

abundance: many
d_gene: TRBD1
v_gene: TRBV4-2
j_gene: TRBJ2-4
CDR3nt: TGTGCCAGCAGCCAAGGGGACAGGGGGAGAAAAAACATTCAGTACTTC
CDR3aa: CASSQGDRGRKNIQYF

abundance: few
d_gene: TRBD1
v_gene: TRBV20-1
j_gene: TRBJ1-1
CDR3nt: TGCAGTGCTGCAGGGGGTTCGAACACTGAAGCTTTCTTT
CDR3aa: CSAAGGSNTEAFF

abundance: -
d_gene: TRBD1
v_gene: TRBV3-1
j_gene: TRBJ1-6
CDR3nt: TGTGCCAGCAGCACGGGACAGGGGGCGAGTTCACCCCTCCACTTT
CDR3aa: CASSTGQGASSPLHF

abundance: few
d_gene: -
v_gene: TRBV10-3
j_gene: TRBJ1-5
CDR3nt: TGTGCCATCAGTGAGTCGACGGGAAGCAATCAGCCCCAGCATTTT
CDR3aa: CAISESTGSNQPQHF

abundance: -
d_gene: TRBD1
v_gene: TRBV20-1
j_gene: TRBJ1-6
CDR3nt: TGCAGTGTTGACCGACAGGGAGGTAATTCACCCCTCCACTTT
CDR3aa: CSVDRQGGNSPLHF

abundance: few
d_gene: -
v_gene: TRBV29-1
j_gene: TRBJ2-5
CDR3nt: TGCAGCGTCGGTAAGGTCTTGCCAAGGGAGACCCAGTACTTC
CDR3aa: CSVGKVLPRETQYF